The rows below give T cell receptor beta chains drawn from one sample of a study of shared clonotypes between healthy human individuals. Sequencing was performed with immunoSEQ multiplex PCR; in TCRdb, only in-frame clones are kept and a portion is missing. The sample has over 400,000 clones; over 70% are singletons. The sequenced sample consisted of PBMCs. Receptors were obtained from a woman aged 35 to 49 in good health. Some clones in this sample may be carry-over from other donors' samples. The conserved cysteine and the conserved F or W are not part of the CDR3 here. D genes are given only for firm matches.

J: TRBJ1-2
D: .
length: 11
V: TRBV21-1
CDR3: ASSTGSEDGYT

J: TRBJ1-2
D: .
length: 11
V: TRBV5-6
CDR3: ASSFGQRLGYT

J: TRBJ2-2
D: .
length: 12
V: TRBV6-4
CDR3: ASSALVSTGELF

J: TRBJ2-1
D: TRBD2
length: 13
V: TRBV7-9
CDR3: ASSRYSGADNEQF

J: TRBJ2-7
D: .
length: 12
V: TRBV28
CDR3: ASYPGREVGEQY

J: TRBJ2-7
D: TRBD2
length: 11
V: TRBV10-2
CDR3: ASSERLATIGY

J: TRBJ2-7
D: TRBD2
length: 12
V: TRBV25-1
CDR3: ASSEGTSGYEQY

J: TRBJ2-6
D: TRBD1
length: 17
V: TRBV9
CDR3: ASSVRTGATLSGANVLT

J: TRBJ2-7
D: TRBD1
length: 13
V: TRBV15
CDR3: ATSRDGQGVGEQY

J: TRBJ2-5
D: .
length: 14
V: TRBV15
CDR3: ATSTGGRREKETQY

J: TRBJ1-4
D: TRBD1
length: 14
V: TRBV7-8
CDR3: ASSLAGGGGNEKLF

J: TRBJ1-4
D: .
length: 11
V: TRBV30
CDR3: AWSLPANEKLF

J: TRBJ2-7
D: TRBD1
length: 12
V: TRBV14
CDR3: ASSHGTGKYEQY

J: TRBJ2-1
D: .
length: 13
V: TRBV7-9
CDR3: ASSLGADSYNEQF

J: TRBJ2-2
D: .
length: 11
V: TRBV19
CDR3: ASKPQLPGELF

J: TRBJ2-7
D: .
length: 13
V: TRBV6-6
CDR3: ASSYSKTDSYEQY

J: TRBJ1-2
D: .
length: 11
V: TRBV6-5
CDR3: ASSYSSARGYT

J: TRBJ2-7
D: .
length: 10
V: TRBV9
CDR3: ASSVDVGEQY

J: TRBJ1-1
D: .
length: 10
V: TRBV28
CDR3: ASSRDRTEAF

J: TRBJ1-1
D: .
length: 11
V: TRBV9
CDR3: ASSVAGTTEAF

J: TRBJ2-5
D: TRBD1
length: 12
V: TRBV7-3
CDR3: ASSQETGLETQY

J: TRBJ2-5
D: TRBD1
length: 11
V: TRBV6-1
CDR3: ASSTTGEETQY

J: TRBJ2-1
D: TRBD1
length: 13
V: TRBV28
CDR3: ASRSDRVAYNEQF

J: TRBJ2-6
D: TRBD2
length: 16
V: TRBV5-1
CDR3: ASSKRLAGPSGANVLT

J: TRBJ2-1
D: .
length: 9
V: TRBV29-1
CDR3: SVERQTEQF

J: TRBJ2-1
D: .
length: 12
V: TRBV7-8
CDR3: ASSLVTPPNEQF

J: TRBJ2-5
D: .
length: 14
V: TRBV18
CDR3: ASSPPTLAGGETQY

J: TRBJ2-3
D: TRBD2
length: 11
V: TRBV10-3
CDR3: AISNGRTDTQY